This T cell receptor (beta chain) was retrieved from a study of blood T cells in healthy people across ages. The use of a sample-barcoded 5' primer and a J-beta primer mix characterized a second PCR of roughly 6 to 11 cycles. TCRdb called the 5' RACE reads again in MiXCR, with one record for every CDR3 protein. The table has roughly 1.9 million distinct CDR3 sequences, 30% to 40% seen once. Only one count was recorded for this clonotype. The germline gives CDR1 SEHNR, CDR2 FQNEAQ (reference sequence). The CDR3 runs 17 residues. The V and J ends lost 6 bases and 7 bases, in that order; junction bases with no gene match: 9.

This receptor was identified in a human donor in good health. Material: blood. This sequence joins TRBV7-9 and TRBJ2-1; TRBD2 matches 16 bases. The CDR3 is CASSPGLAGGPENEQFF. In DNA form, the CDR3 reads TGTGCCAGCAGTCCGGGACTAGCGGGGGGGCCGGAAAATGAGCAGTTCTTC.